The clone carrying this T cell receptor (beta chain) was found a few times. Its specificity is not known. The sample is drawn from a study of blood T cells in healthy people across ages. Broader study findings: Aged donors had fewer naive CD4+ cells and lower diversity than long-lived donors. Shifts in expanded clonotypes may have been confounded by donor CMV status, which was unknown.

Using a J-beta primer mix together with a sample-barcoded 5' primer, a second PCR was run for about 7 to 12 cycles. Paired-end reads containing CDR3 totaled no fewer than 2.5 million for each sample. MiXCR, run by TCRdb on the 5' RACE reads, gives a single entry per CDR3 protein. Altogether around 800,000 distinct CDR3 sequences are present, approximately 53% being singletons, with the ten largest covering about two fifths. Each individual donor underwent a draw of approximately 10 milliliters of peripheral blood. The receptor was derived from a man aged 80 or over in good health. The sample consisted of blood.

CDR3 in amino acids: CAISEGGETQYF. The CDR3 coding sequence is TGTGCCATCAGTGAGGGAGGGGAGACCCAGTACTTC. V gene TRBV10-3 combines with J gene TRBJ2-5; a possible D gene is TRBD2 (6 bases). Trimming took 2 bases from V and 5 from J, leaving 6 bases between them. Germline lookup yields CDR1 ENHRY and CDR2 SYGVKD. The CDR3 is 12 residues long.